This T cell receptor (beta chain) is from a study of technical replicates of blood from several donors. Method: immunoSEQ multiplex PCR; TCRdb's copy keeps in-frame clones and lacks some. The data show 75,000 to 90,000 clones, with 90% to 95% seen just once and less than 0.4% held by the top ten. Looked up from germline, CDR1 is LNHDA and CDR2 is SQIVND (reference sequence). CDR3 length: 15 amino acids. Trimming cost V 7 bases and J 1 base, with 16 bases left between them. This receptor was taken from a human donor in good health. The chain has TRBV19 and TRBJ1-1, with no clear D. Sequencing was done on a sample of T cells isolated from PBMCs. DNA of the CDR3: TGTGCCAGTACCTACGCCCGGTTTTCGAACACTGAAGCTTTCTTT. Its translation is CASTYARFSNTEAFF. The whole variable domain, remainder taken from reference TRBV19 and TRBJ1-1, is DGGITQSPKYLFRKEGQNVTLSCEQNLNHDAMYWYRQDPGQGLRLIYYSQIVNDFQKGDIAEGYSVSREKKESFPLTVTSAQKNPTAFYLCASTYARFSNTEAFFGQGTRLTVV.